Following are 18 T cell receptor beta chains from one sample sequenced in a study of T cell repertoires in cytomegalovirus infection. One entry per CDR3 protein results from TCRdb running MiXCR on the reads. Of 800,000 to 950,000 distinct CDR3 sequences in the sample, 30% to 35% were seen once. No antigen is known for these receptors. Sequenced material: cultured CD8+ T cells from PBMCs, taken from culture after CMV antigen stimulation. The receptors were gathered from a human donor in good health (CMV status not recorded). Some clones in this sample may be carry-over from other donors' samples.

The V and J genes are TRBV4-1 and TRBJ2-5; D is unclear. The V gene lost 1 base and the J gene lost 1 base, with 7 bases spanning the gap. In germline, CDR1 is MGHRA, CDR2 YSYEKL. The CDR3 loop spans 14 amino acids. CDR3 protein: CASSQAFFQETQYF. For the CDR3, the DNA is TGCGCCAGCAGCCAAGCTTTTTTCCAAGAGACCCAGTACTTC.

The V and J genes are TRBV10-2 and TRBJ1-1, with a tentative D call TRBD1 (5 bases). Germline V gives CDR1 WSHSY, CDR2 SAAADI. Trimming stripped 0 bases from V and 1 base from J, with 9 bases between. The CDR3 runs 15 residues. CDR3 in amino acids: CASSESGPPNTEAFF. The CDR3 nucleotides read TGCGCCAGCAGTGAGTCGGGACCTCCGAACACTGAAGCTTTCTTT.

This clonotype was counted many times. The chain employs TRBV12-3 or TRBV12-4 and TRBJ2-2, with D perhaps matching TRBD1 (5 bases). This CDR3 spans 13 amino acids. Trimming took off 6 bases at V and 5 bases at J, with 10 bases between the two ends. The CDR3 reads CASSFSGTGELFF. Here the CDR3 DNA reads TGTGCCAGCAGCTTCTCAGGGACCGGGGAGCTGTTTTTT.

The chain joins TRBV27 to TRBJ1-1; 7 nucleotides align to TRBD1. CDR1 and CDR2 (germline): MNHEY, SMNVEV (reference sequence). CDR3 length: 14 amino acids. V was pared by 7 bases and J by 4 bases, with 9 bases of the junction left unmatched. CDR3 loop: CASIQKGAPTEAFF. CDR3 coding DNA: TGTGCCAGCATTCAAAAGGGGGCGCCCACTGAAGCTTTCTTT.

Written as DNA, the CDR3 is TGTGCCAGCGGAAAGTCCAGGGGGTTTTCCTACAATGAGCAGTTCTTC. Translated: CASGKSRGFSYNEQFF. V is TRBV6-1 and J is TRBJ2-1, with TRBD1 matching 7 bases. This CDR3 is built from 16 residues. CDR1 and CDR2 from the germline V gene are MNHNS and SASEGT. Trimming took 8 bases from V and 1 from J; bases not matched to a gene: 11.

The rearrangement uses TRBV29-1 and TRBJ1-2; 9 bases line up with TRBD1. V gave up 6 bases and J gave up 8 bases; unmatched junction bases: 7. The germline V gene encodes CDR1 SQVTM and CDR2 ANQGSEA. The CDR3 has 12 residues. This CDR3 is CSVTGTGSGYTF. The CDR3 DNA follows: TGCAGCGTGACCGGGACAGGGAGCGGCTACACCTTC.

This clonotype was counted a single time. The junction and the germline gene differ at one end; a read error may be behind it. The rearrangement uses TRBV7-9 and TRBJ1-1; D is possibly TRBD1 (6 bases). This CDR3 spans 15 amino acids. From germline, CDR1 is SEHNR and CDR2 FQNEAQ (reference sequence). The CDR3 reads CAGSLIMDRNTEAFF. The CDR3 DNA is TGTGCCGGCAGCTTAATCATGGACAGAAACACTGAAGCTTTCTTT.

For this clonotype: This may be a read error, as it is one base from a much larger clone. The chain combines TRBV25-1 with TRBJ1-2, with 7 bases fitting TRBD1. CDR1 is MGHDK, CDR2 SYGVNS, per germline. The junction had 1 base not matched to a gene; V was cut back by 6 bases and J by 6 bases. The CDR3 runs 11 residues. CDR3: CASSTGDGYTF. CDR3 DNA: TGTGCCAGCAGCACAGGGGATGGCTACACCTTC.

Comments on this clonotype: One end of the junction fails to match germline, which may point to a read error. The J gene is TRBJ2-3, the V gene TRBV4-1, with 9 bases aligning to TRBD2. CDR1 and CDR2 from the germline V gene are MGHRA and YSYEKL. The CDR3 consists of 20 residues. The CDR3 loop reads CASSQDPGGGGYTSTDTQYF. In DNA, the CDR3 is TGTGCCAGCAGCCAAGATCCAGGCGGGGGGGGATATACTAGCACAGATACGCAGTATTTT.

This clonotype came up a few times. This chain connects TRBV7-6 to TRBJ2-5; the match to TRBD1 covers 7 bases. This CDR3 is 16 amino acids long. From germline, CDR1 is SGHVS and CDR2 FNYEAQ. V was pared by 3 bases and J by 0 bases, with 7 bases of the junction left unmatched. CDR3 loop: CASSFGDRPYQETQYF. For the CDR3, the DNA is TGTGCCAGCAGCTTTGGGGACAGACCGTACCAAGAGACCCAGTACTTC.

This clonotype has more than one count but fewer than ten. The junction shows a germline mismatch at one end, possibly a read error. The chain combines TRBV7-8 with TRBJ1-5; 8 nucleotides agree with TRBD1. CDR3 length equals 16 residues. Germline lookup yields CDR1 SGHVS and CDR2 FQNEAQ. CDR3 sequence reads: CASSLDRGLSNQPQHF. The DNA of the CDR3 is TGTGCCAGCAGTTTAGACAGGGGTCTTAGCAATCAGCCCCAGCATTTT.

A word on this clonotype: At one of its ends the junction is not consistent with the germline gene, which may arise from a read error. The rearrangement links TRBV7-9 to TRBJ1-5; D is undetermined. The V gene's germline CDR1 is SEHNR and CDR2 FQNEAQ (reference sequence). CDR3 size: 13 residues. Here the CDR3 reads CASSLGYNQRQHF. The DNA for the CDR3 is TGTGCCAGCAGCTTAGGTTATAATCAGCGCCAGCATTTT. The entire variable domain, with the rest obtained from reference TRBV7-9 and TRBJ1-5, is as follows: DTGVSQNPRHKITKRGQNVTFRCDPISEHNRLYWYRQTLGQGPEFLTYFQNEAQLEKSRLLSDRFSAERPKGSFSTLEIQRTEQGDSAMYLCASSLGYNQRQHFGDGTRLSIL.

The rearrangement links TRBV7-6 to TRBJ2-7; 8 positions match TRBD1. The CDR3 runs to 14 residues. CDR1 is SGHVS, CDR2 FNYEAQ, per germline. V dropped 4 bases and J dropped 3; count of bases not matched to a gene: 5. CDR3 region: CASSSDRGNYEQYF. CDR3 nucleotides: TGTGCCAGCAGCTCCGACAGGGGAAACTACGAGCAGTACTTC.

This chain uses TRBV12-3 or TRBV12-4 with TRBJ2-7, with a tentative D call TRBD2 (5 bases). V lost 3 bases, J lost 2 bases, and 8 bases lay in between. This CDR3 spans 13 amino acids. CDR3 protein: CASSFVEAYEQYF. Here the CDR3 DNA reads TGTGCCAGCAGTTTTGTGGAGGCCTACGAGCAGTACTTC.

The J gene is TRBJ2-1, the V gene TRBV7-8; 14 positions agree with TRBD2. Looked up from germline, CDR1 is SGHVS and CDR2 is FQNEAQ. Trimming cost V 7 bases and J 8 bases; bases outside gene matches: 10. This CDR3 comprises 16 residues. The CDR3 region is CASIGTSGGVGDEQFF. CDR3 in DNA: TGTGCCAGCATAGGGACTAGCGGGGGAGTCGGGGATGAGCAGTTCTTC.

This chain uses TRBV6-2 or TRBV6-3 with TRBJ2-5; possible D gene TRBD1, 6 bases. Germline lookup yields CDR1 MNHEY and CDR2 SVGEGT. CDR3 length equals 15 residues. With 7 bases removed from V and 1 base from J, the gap between germline ends came to 16 bases. The CDR3 region is CASNGAGDFQETQYF. The CDR3 DNA reads TGTGCCAGCAACGGGGCAGGGGATTTCCAAGAGACCCAGTACTTC.

The CDR3 DNA sequence: TGTGCCAGCAGTGAATCGGCTTATGAGCAGTTCTTC. This translates into CASSESAYEQFF. V and J are TRBV25-1 and TRBJ2-1; D remains unclear. V dropped 1 base and J dropped 8 bases, with 6 bases sitting between them. Looked up from germline, CDR1 is MGHDK and CDR2 is SYGVNS. The CDR3 length is 12 residues.

The CDR3 DNA reads as TGTGCCAGCAGCTTACTGGCGGACCTCTATGGCTACACCTTC. Amino acid sequence: CASSLLADLYGYTF. V and J are TRBV7-9 and TRBJ1-2, with unresolved D. From germline, CDR1 is SEHNR and CDR2 FQNEAQ (reference sequence). This CDR3 region has 14 residues. V gave up 2 bases and J gave up 4 bases, with 11 bases separating them.